This TCR beta chain originates from a study of CD8 T cells in ankylosing spondylitis. Looked up from germline, CDR1 is SEHNR and CDR2 is FQNEAQ (reference sequence). This CDR3 comprises 15 residues. Trimming cost V 4 bases and J 2 bases, with 13 bases left between them. This clonotype was found many times. Quantitative 5'-RACE with molecular barcodes produced the TCR beta libraries. One entry per CDR3 protein, called by TCRdb with MiXCR from the 5' RACE reads. The sample yields 160,000 or so distinct CDR3 sequences, 9.8% seen once. The sequence came from a female donor with ankylosing spondylitis or in good health (not recorded which). The sample was blood, either unsorted or a sorted T cell fraction (not recorded which). The chain carries TRBV7-9 and TRBJ2-3, with TRBD1 as a possible D gene (5 bases). CDR3 sequence: CASSSEGEFTDTQYF. In DNA, the CDR3 is TGTGCCAGCAGCTCCGAAGGGGAATTCACAGATACGCAGTATTTT.